This passage covers 6 T cell receptor beta chains from one sample sequenced in a study of blood T cell repertoires in COVID-19. Sequencing used immunoSEQ multiplex PCR; TCRdb keeps in-frame clones, though not all of them. The profile shows a few hundred thousand clones, 80% to 90% of them singletons. Sequencing was done on a sample of peripheral blood. The receptors were sampled from a woman between 50 and 59 years old with acute or convalescent COVID-19.

J is TRBJ1-3 and V is TRBV27; the D gene is possibly TRBD1 (5 bases). V was trimmed by 6 bases and J by 2 bases, leaving 8 bases between them. CDR3 length: 13 residues. The V gene's germline CDR1 is MNHEY and CDR2 SMNVEV (reference sequence). CDR3 residues: CASRGGAGNTIYF. In nucleotides, the CDR3 is TGTGCCAGCAGGGGAGGGGCTGGAAACACCATATATTTT.

This clone was detected many times. The rearrangement joins TRBV19 to TRBJ1-4; 8 bases align to TRBD1. CDR1 and CDR2 (germline): LNHDA, SQIVND (reference sequence). The CDR3 sequence is 15 residues long. V was clipped by 5 bases and J by 10 bases; unmatched bases: 12. The CDR3 DNA sequence: TGTGCCAGTAGTTTGTTGGACAGGGAGGTCGTAAAACTGTTTTTT. Protein: CASSLLDREVVKLFF.

The chain links TRBV5-1 to TRBJ2-7; 7 positions agree with TRBD1. Germline V gene sequence: CDR1 SGHRS, CDR2 YFSETQ. The CDR3 sequence is 13 residues long. V dropped 4 bases and J dropped 3; count of bases not matched to a gene: 4. This CDR3 reads CASSAQGSYEQYF. As DNA, the CDR3 is TGCGCCAGCAGCGCACAGGGGAGCTACGAGCAGTACTTC.

The gene calls are TRBV11-2 and TRBJ2-7; D might be TRBD2 (5 bases). The CDR3 has 14 amino acids. Germline V gene data show CDR1 as SGHAT and CDR2 as FQNNGV. Trimming left V 4 bases short and J 7 bases short, with 17 bases between. The CDR3 nucleotides are TGTGCCAGCAGCTCATGGACTGTTCCTAGGGAGCAGTACTTC. It encodes CASSSWTVPREQYF.

The chain has TRBV21-1 and TRBJ1-1. TRBV21-1 constitutes a pseudogene. The CDR3 contains 10 residues. CDR3 sequence (DNA): TGTGCCAGCAGAGGAGTTGGCTCTTTCTTT. Protein product: CASRGVGSFF.

This clone was found a few times. The chain carries TRBV11-2 and TRBJ2-5; the D is unclear. Germline V gene data show CDR1 as SGHAT and CDR2 as FQNNGV. The CDR3 has 12 residues. V shed 5 bases and J shed 3 bases, with 7 bases lying between them. The CDR3, as DNA: TGTGCCAGCAGCCCTCCCGAAGAGACCCAGTACTTC. Its translation is CASSPPEETQYF. Using reference TRBV11-2 and TRBJ2-5 for the parts outside the CDR3, the full variable domain is EAGVAQSPRYKIIEKRQSVAFWCNPISGHATLYWYQQILGQGPKLLIQFQNNGVVDDSQLPKDRFSAERLKGVDSTLKIQPAKLEDSAVYLCASSPPEETQYFGPGTRLLVL.